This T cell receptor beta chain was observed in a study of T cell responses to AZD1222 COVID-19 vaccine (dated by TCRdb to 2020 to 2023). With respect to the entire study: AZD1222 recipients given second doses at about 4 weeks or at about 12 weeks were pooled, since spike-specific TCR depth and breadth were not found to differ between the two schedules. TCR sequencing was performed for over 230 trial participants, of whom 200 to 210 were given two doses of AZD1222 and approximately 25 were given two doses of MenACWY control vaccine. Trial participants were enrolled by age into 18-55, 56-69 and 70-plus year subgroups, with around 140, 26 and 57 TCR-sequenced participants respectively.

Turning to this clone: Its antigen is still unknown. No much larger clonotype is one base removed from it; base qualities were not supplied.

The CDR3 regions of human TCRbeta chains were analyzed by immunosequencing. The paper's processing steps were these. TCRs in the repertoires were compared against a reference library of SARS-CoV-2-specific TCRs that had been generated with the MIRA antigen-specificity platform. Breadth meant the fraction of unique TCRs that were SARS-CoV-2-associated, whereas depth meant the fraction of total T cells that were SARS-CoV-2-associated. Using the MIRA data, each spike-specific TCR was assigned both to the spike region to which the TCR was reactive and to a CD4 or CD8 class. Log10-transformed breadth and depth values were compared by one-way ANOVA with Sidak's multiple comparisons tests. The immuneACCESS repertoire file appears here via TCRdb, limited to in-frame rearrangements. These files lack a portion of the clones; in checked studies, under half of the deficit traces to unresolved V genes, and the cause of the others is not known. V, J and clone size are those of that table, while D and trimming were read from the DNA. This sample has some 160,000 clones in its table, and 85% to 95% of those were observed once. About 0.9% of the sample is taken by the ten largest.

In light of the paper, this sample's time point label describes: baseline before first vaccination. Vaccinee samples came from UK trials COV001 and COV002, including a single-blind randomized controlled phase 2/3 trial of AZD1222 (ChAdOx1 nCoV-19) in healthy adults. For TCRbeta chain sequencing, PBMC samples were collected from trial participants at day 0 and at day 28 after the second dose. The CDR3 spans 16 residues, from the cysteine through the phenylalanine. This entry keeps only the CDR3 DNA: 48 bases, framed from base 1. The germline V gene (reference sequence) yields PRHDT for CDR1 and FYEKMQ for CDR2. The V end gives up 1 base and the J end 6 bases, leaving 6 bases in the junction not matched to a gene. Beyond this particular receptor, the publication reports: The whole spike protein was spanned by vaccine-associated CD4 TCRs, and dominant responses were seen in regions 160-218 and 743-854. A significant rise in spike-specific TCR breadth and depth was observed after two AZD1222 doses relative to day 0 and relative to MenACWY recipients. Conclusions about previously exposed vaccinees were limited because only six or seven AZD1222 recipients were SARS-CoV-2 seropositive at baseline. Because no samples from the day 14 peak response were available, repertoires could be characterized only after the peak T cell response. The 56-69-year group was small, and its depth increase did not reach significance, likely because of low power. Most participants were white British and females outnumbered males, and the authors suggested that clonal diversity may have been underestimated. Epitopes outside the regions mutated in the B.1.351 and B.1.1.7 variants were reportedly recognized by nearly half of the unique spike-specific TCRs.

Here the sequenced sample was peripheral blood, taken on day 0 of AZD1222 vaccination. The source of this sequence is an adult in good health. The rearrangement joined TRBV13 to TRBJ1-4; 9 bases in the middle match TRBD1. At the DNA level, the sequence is TGTGCCAGCAGCTTAGCCGTCGGGACAGGGCATGAAAAACTGTTTTTT. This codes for CASSLAVGTGHEKLFF.